This TCR beta chain emerged from a study of T cells in Graves' hyperthyroidism and ophthalmopathy. Background on the study: Peripheral blood was drawn at first diagnosis, prior to all treatment.

Exclusion criteria comprised uncontrolled infection, other autoimmune disease, pregnancy or lactation. Used for diagnoses were clinical symptoms, serum thyroxine and TRAb, thyroid ultrasound and orbital computed tomography. Findings and caveats of the study: Most thyroid clonotypes that were expanded above 0.001 also turned up in blood.

Concerning this clonotype itself: Its target is not known.

Amplification of TCR beta CDR3 regions was performed using RNA transcripts as template. The HTBI set primed first-round TCR CDR3 RT-PCR. TCRdb re-derived calls from the multiplex PCR reads in MiXCR, one entry per CDR3 protein. The table has under 500,000 distinct CDR3 sequences, about 14% seen once. Sequenced material: blood. The TCR originated in a man aged 45 to 65 with Graves' ophthalmopathy.

CDR3 sequence reads: CSVSTARSTDTQYF. The DNA for the CDR3 is TGCAGCGTTTCTACCGCGCGCAGCACAGATACGCAGTATTTT. The V and J genes are TRBV29-1 and TRBJ2-3; D call uncertain. The V gene lost 5 bases and the J gene lost 0 bases, with 12 bases spanning the gap. Germline-derived CDR1 and CDR2 are SQVTM and ANQGSEA. CDR3 length: 14 amino acids.